This T cell receptor beta chain was obtained from a study of beta chain features in type 1 diabetes (dated by TCRdb to 2016 to 2019). A note on the overall study: Patients and healthy donors did not differ in mean age, gender distribution, total cell number or subset yield. Naive and central memory subsets were obtained from all 30 or so donors, but regulatory and stem cell-like memory subsets were isolated from only 8 patients and roughly 8 healthy donors. In the study, recently diagnosed type 1 diabetes patients and matched healthy donors were compared on the TCRB repertoires of their sorted circulating CD4+ T cell subsets. Across all samples, roughly 110,000,000 sorted cells were examined, and cell number per subset correlated strongly with RNA yield. Results the study describes overall, beyond this receptor: PCR might favor shorter templates, but patient and control samples were amplified and corrected together, so any skew would affect both groups equally. Sequencing cDNA rather than genomic DNA could over-represent highly expressing activated cells, although activation and CD3 levels did not differ between groups. The naive, central memory and regulatory TCRB repertoires appeared to resemble one another more closely among patients than among healthy donors. Only small numbers of individuals were included in the HLA sub-analyses, which left unresolved whether HLA type had any influence on TCRB rearrangement. At VDJ recombination sites, type 1 diabetes patients had fewer insertions and more deleted nucleotides, which implies abnormalities in thymic rearrangement. A moderate but significant shortening of TCRB CDR3 length was observed in type 1 diabetes patients in all four CD4+ subsets.

The entire amount of isolated RNA was reverse transcribed using the High Capacity cDNA Reverse Transcription Kit, so the sequenced TCRB transcripts were expressed ones. Naive, central memory and regulatory T cell samples underwent deep immunoSEQ sequencing, averaging around 3.7 million total reads per sample. Sorted cells were lysed in RLT buffer, and RNA was extracted using DNase-treated RNeasy Micro or Mini kits according to cell number. To prevent cross-contamination, every cell subset was processed on its own, while patient and healthy donor samples were processed together. The immunoSEQ multiplex PCR was used to amplify TCRB sequences from cDNA, yielding 87-bp fragments that span the CDR3 region. Amplicons were sequenced on the Illumina HiSeq platform. The published analysis was carried out like this. Synthetic template baselines were used to correct PCR bias computationally, reads within Hamming distance 2 were collapsed together, and singletons that could not be merged were discarded. Reads were aligned against IMGT to assign V, D and J genes, CDR3 length and insertions or deletions at six rearrangement sites. Within each subset, clonotype counts were normalized to the number of sorted cells before true diversity and Gini coefficients were calculated with the tcR R package. The overlap coefficient, calculated on TCRB nucleotide sequences, was used to measure repertoire sharing. Here the immuneACCESS table is served through TCRdb, limited to in-frame sequences with V and J called. Missing clones are a known gap in these copies; in checked studies unresolved V genes cover under half, and the rest lacks a known reason. That table supplies the V and J calls and clone size; D and trimming were determined from the DNA. Across this sample there are about 140,000 clones, with 10% to 15% seen only once. The leading ten clones occupy around 1.2% of the sample.

V is trimmed back by 3 bases and J by 2 bases, and the junction contains 5 bases that no gene match accounts for. The CDR3 sequence holds 15 residues, the cysteine and phenylalanine included. Only the CDR3 region is kept as DNA, spanning 45 bases read in frame from base 1. CDR1 and CDR2, per the germline V gene (reference sequence), are GTSNPN and SVGIG. Each donor gave one peripheral blood draw, approximately 110 mL on average, collected into heparinised tubes. A BD FACSAria II and a panel including CD45RO, CCR7, CD25, CD127, CD95 and CD27 were used to sort naive, central memory, regulatory and stem cell-like memory CD4+ T cells. All sorted populations exceeded 98% purity. Right away, PBMCs were isolated by Lymphoprep density gradient centrifugation and were stained directly, with no culture step. Samples were stained and sorted in pairs, with one healthy donor and one patient per experiment, so that batch effects were minimized.

This clone was observed a handful of times. It has no known antigen specificity. No clone much larger than this one lies a single base away; base qualities are absent. This receptor was obtained from a man younger than 30 with type 1 diabetes. Recombination connected TRBV30 to TRBJ2-7, with 12 junctional bases fitting TRBD2. Sequencing was done on a sample of central memory CD4+ T cells from blood. CDR3 reads: CAWRLAGGPTYEQYF. The DNA sequence reads TGTGCCTGGAGACTAGCGGGGGGCCCTACCTACGAGCAGTACTTC.